A selection of T cell receptor beta chains follows, all from one sample in a study of CD8+ T cells in alopecia areata. Profiling relied on immunoSEQ multiplex PCR, and the TCRdb table lists in-frame clones only, not all of them. This sample carries roughly 99,000 clones, 84% of them seen once, and the ten largest clones take 20% to 25%. The sequenced sample was CD8+ T cells sorted from blood, obtained at week 24, from a patient treated with tofacitinib. The receptors come from a human donor with alopecia areata. The CDR3 runs from the conserved cysteine through the conserved F or W. Each record gives: CDR3 protein, CDR3 DNA, CDR3 length, D gene, clone size, V gene, J gene. A D gene is named only where the DNA matches it firmly. Size values are once, few and many counts, or a class for expanded clones, and some rows have none.

cdr3_aa: CASSKAGTEDEKLFF; cdr3_nt: TGCGCCAGCTCAAAAGCGGGGACAGAGGATGAAAAACTGTTTTTT; cdr3_length: 15; d_call: TRBD1; clone_size: once; v_call: TRBV23-1; j_call: TRBJ1-4
cdr3_aa: CASSISGRGGTEAFF; cdr3_nt: TGTGCCAGTAGTATAAGCGGCAGAGGGGGCACTGAAGCTTTCTTT; cdr3_length: 15; d_call: .; clone_size: .; v_call: TRBV19; j_call: TRBJ1-1
cdr3_aa: CASSMDRGLDEQFF; cdr3_nt: TGTGCCAGTAGTATGGACAGGGGGTTGGATGAGCAGTTCTTC; cdr3_length: 14; d_call: TRBD1; clone_size: .; v_call: TRBV19; j_call: TRBJ2-1
cdr3_aa: CASHTGGRETQYF; cdr3_nt: TGTGCCAGCCATACAGGGGGTCGGGAGACCCAGTACTTC; cdr3_length: 13; d_call: TRBD1; clone_size: .; v_call: TRBV6-7; j_call: TRBJ2-5
cdr3_aa: CASSLGQGGSYEQYF; cdr3_nt: TGCGCCAGCAGCTTGGGACAGGGAGGGTCCTACGAGCAGTACTTC; cdr3_length: 15; d_call: .; clone_size: few; v_call: TRBV5-1; j_call: TRBJ2-7
cdr3_aa: CASGGAYNEQFF; cdr3_nt: TGTGCCAGCGGGGGGGCCTACAATGAGCAGTTCTTC; cdr3_length: 12; d_call: TRBD2; clone_size: .; v_call: TRBV27; j_call: TRBJ2-1
cdr3_aa: CASSLSARNEQFF; cdr3_nt: TGTGCCAGCAGTTTATCGGCGCGCAATGAGCAGTTCTTC; cdr3_length: 13; d_call: .; clone_size: .; v_call: TRBV27; j_call: TRBJ2-1
cdr3_aa: CASSLASPDTQYF; cdr3_nt: TGTGCCAGCAGCTTAGCGAGCCCCGATACGCAGTATTTT; cdr3_length: 13; d_call: .; clone_size: once; v_call: TRBV7-9; j_call: TRBJ2-3
cdr3_aa: CASSFVGVGETQYF; cdr3_nt: TGTGCCAGCAGCTTCGTCGGGGTTGGGGAGACCCAGTACTTC; cdr3_length: 14; d_call: .; clone_size: .; v_call: TRBV7-2; j_call: TRBJ2-5
cdr3_aa: CASRSVGIRQSEQYF; cdr3_nt: TGTGCCAGTAGGTCTGTCGGGATTCGACAGTCGGAGCAGTATTTT; cdr3_length: 15; d_call: .; clone_size: .; v_call: TRBV19; j_call: TRBJ2-3
cdr3_aa: CASSFWSRQETQYF; cdr3_nt: TGTGCCAGCAGCTTCTGGTCACGACAAGAGACCCAGTACTTC; cdr3_length: 14; d_call: .; clone_size: .; v_call: TRBV5-5; j_call: TRBJ2-5
cdr3_aa: CASSLTGGGAEQYF; cdr3_nt: TGTGCCAGCAGCTTGACAGGGGGTGGCGCCGAGCAGTACTTC; cdr3_length: 14; d_call: TRBD1; clone_size: .; v_call: TRBV7-6; j_call: TRBJ2-7
cdr3_aa: CASSLAGGDTQYF; cdr3_nt: TGTGCCAGCAGCTTGGCCGGTGGAGATACGCAGTATTTT; cdr3_length: 13; d_call: .; clone_size: .; v_call: TRBV7-6; j_call: TRBJ2-3
cdr3_aa: CASSLSWGISYEQYF; cdr3_nt: TGTGCCAGCAGCTTGTCCTGGGGGATCTCCTACGAGCAGTACTTC; cdr3_length: 15; d_call: .; clone_size: .; v_call: TRBV5-4; j_call: TRBJ2-7
cdr3_aa: CASSWDRDTDTQYF; cdr3_nt: TGTGCCAGCAGTTGGGACAGGGACACAGATACGCAGTATTTT; cdr3_length: 14; d_call: TRBD1; clone_size: .; v_call: TRBV27; j_call: TRBJ2-3
cdr3_aa: CASREAGGLQETQYF; cdr3_nt: TGTGCCAGCAGGGAAGCGGGGGGCCTCCAAGAGACCCAGTACTTC; cdr3_length: 15; d_call: TRBD2; clone_size: once; v_call: TRBV2; j_call: TRBJ2-5
cdr3_aa: CASPDRERGNEQFF; cdr3_nt: TGTGCCAGCCCCGACAGGGAGAGGGGTAATGAGCAGTTCTTC; cdr3_length: 14; d_call: TRBD1; clone_size: .; v_call: TRBV7-9; j_call: TRBJ2-1
cdr3_aa: CASSLGHRATNEKLFF; cdr3_nt: TGTGCCAGCAGCTTGGGTCACAGGGCGACTAATGAAAAACTGTTTTTT; cdr3_length: 16; d_call: .; clone_size: .; v_call: TRBV11-2; j_call: TRBJ1-4
cdr3_aa: CASSLFSGDYSYNEQFF; cdr3_nt: TGTGCCAGCAGTTTATTTTCCGGGGACTACTCCTACAATGAGCAGTTCTTC; cdr3_length: 17; d_call: TRBD2; clone_size: .; v_call: TRBV27; j_call: TRBJ2-1
cdr3_aa: CASRETGGANQPQHF; cdr3_nt: TGTGCCAGCAGGGAGACAGGGGGCGCGAATCAGCCCCAGCATTTT; cdr3_length: 15; d_call: TRBD1; clone_size: .; v_call: TRBV27; j_call: TRBJ1-5
cdr3_aa: CASSQGVTSGGPKETQYF; cdr3_nt: TGCGCCAGCAGCCAAGGGGTGACTAGCGGGGGGCCGAAAGAGACCCAGTACTTC; cdr3_length: 18; d_call: TRBD2; clone_size: .; v_call: TRBV4-1; j_call: TRBJ2-5
cdr3_aa: CASSLVGQQETQYF; cdr3_nt: TGTGCCAGCAGCTTAGTCGGGCAGCAAGAGACCCAGTACTTC; cdr3_length: 14; d_call: .; clone_size: .; v_call: TRBV7-9; j_call: TRBJ2-5
cdr3_aa: CASSLANGLALFEQYF; cdr3_nt: TGTGCCAGCAGCTTAGCGAACGGACTAGCGTTATTCGAGCAGTACTTC; cdr3_length: 16; d_call: TRBD2; clone_size: .; v_call: TRBV7-9; j_call: TRBJ2-7
cdr3_aa: CASSSLYNEQFF; cdr3_nt: TGTGCCAGCAGTTCACTCTACAATGAGCAGTTCTTC; cdr3_length: 12; d_call: .; clone_size: .; v_call: TRBV27; j_call: TRBJ2-1
cdr3_aa: CASSRDRSEQYF; cdr3_nt: TGTGCCAGCAGCCGAGACAGGTCCGAGCAGTACTTC; cdr3_length: 12; d_call: .; clone_size: .; v_call: TRBV11-2; j_call: TRBJ2-7
cdr3_aa: CASSQEALGGWQETQYF; cdr3_nt: TGTGCCAGCAGCCAAGAGGCCCTGGGGGGATGGCAAGAGACCCAGTACTTC; cdr3_length: 17; d_call: .; clone_size: few; v_call: TRBV4-2; j_call: TRBJ2-5
cdr3_aa: CASSPGLEDYNEQFF; cdr3_nt: TGTGCCAGCAGTCCCGGGCTAGAGGACTACAATGAGCAGTTCTTC; cdr3_length: 15; d_call: .; clone_size: .; v_call: TRBV27; j_call: TRBJ2-1
cdr3_aa: CASSFLVQGEDEQYF; cdr3_nt: TGTGCCAGCAGCTTTTTGGTTCAGGGGGAGGACGAGCAGTACTTC; cdr3_length: 15; d_call: .; clone_size: .; v_call: TRBV5-6; j_call: TRBJ2-7
cdr3_aa: CASSQGAPKEAKNIQYF; cdr3_nt: TGTGCCAGCAGCCAGGGGGCTCCCAAGGAGGCCAAAAACATTCAGTACTTC; cdr3_length: 17; d_call: TRBD1; clone_size: .; v_call: TRBV7-9; j_call: TRBJ2-4
cdr3_aa: CASSRQGDTEAFF; cdr3_nt: TGTGCCAGCAGTCGTCAGGGAGACACTGAAGCTTTCTTT; cdr3_length: 13; d_call: .; clone_size: .; v_call: TRBV7-2; j_call: TRBJ1-1
cdr3_aa: CASSLDRDMSRKGYEQYF; cdr3_nt: TGTGCCAGCAGCCTCGACCGGGACATGAGCCGGAAGGGTTACGAGCAGTACTTC; cdr3_length: 18; d_call: .; clone_size: .; v_call: TRBV7-9; j_call: TRBJ2-7
cdr3_aa: CASSAGQNYEQYF; cdr3_nt: TGTGCCAGTAGTGCTGGACAGAACTACGAGCAGTACTTC; cdr3_length: 13; d_call: .; clone_size: .; v_call: TRBV19; j_call: TRBJ2-7
cdr3_aa: CASSLTGSSYNEQFF; cdr3_nt: TGTGCCAGCAGTTTGACAGGTAGCTCCTACAATGAGCAGTTCTTC; cdr3_length: 15; d_call: .; clone_size: .; v_call: TRBV27; j_call: TRBJ2-1
cdr3_aa: CASSDYEQYF; cdr3_nt: TGTGCCAGCAGTGATTACGAGCAGTACTTC; cdr3_length: 10; d_call: .; clone_size: .; v_call: TRBV6-1; j_call: TRBJ2-7
cdr3_aa: CASRSNSYEQYF; cdr3_nt: TGTGCCAGCAGGTCAAATTCCTACGAGCAGTACTTC; cdr3_length: 12; d_call: .; clone_size: .; v_call: TRBV27; j_call: TRBJ2-7
cdr3_aa: CASSHRQGRYNEQFF; cdr3_nt: TGCGCCAGCAGCCACCGACAGGGGCGATACAATGAGCAGTTCTTC; cdr3_length: 15; d_call: TRBD1; clone_size: .; v_call: TRBV5-1; j_call: TRBJ2-1
cdr3_aa: CSVVGTTSTDTQYF; cdr3_nt: TGCAGCGTTGTTGGCACAACTAGCACAGATACGCAGTATTTT; cdr3_length: 14; d_call: .; clone_size: .; v_call: TRBV29-1; j_call: TRBJ2-3
cdr3_aa: CASSPPRDRVYNEQFF; cdr3_nt: TGTGCCAGCAGCCCTCCTCGTGACAGGGTGTACAATGAGCAGTTCTTC; cdr3_length: 16; d_call: TRBD1; clone_size: .; v_call: TRBV7-6; j_call: TRBJ2-1
cdr3_aa: CASSITTGGVNTEAFF; cdr3_nt: TGTGCCAGCAGCATAACGACAGGGGGGGTGAACACTGAAGCTTTCTTT; cdr3_length: 16; d_call: TRBD1; clone_size: .; v_call: TRBV7-9; j_call: TRBJ1-1
cdr3_aa: CAISESPGGGNQPQHF; cdr3_nt: TGTGCCATCAGTGAGTCGCCAGGGGGAGGCAATCAGCCCCAGCATTTT; cdr3_length: 16; d_call: TRBD1; clone_size: once; v_call: TRBV10-3; j_call: TRBJ1-5
cdr3_aa: CSTWKGAETQYF; cdr3_nt: TGCAGCACATGGAAGGGGGCAGAGACCCAGTACTTC; cdr3_length: 12; d_call: TRBD1; clone_size: few; v_call: TRBV29-1; j_call: TRBJ2-5
cdr3_aa: CASRLYSGGSTDTQYF; cdr3_nt: TGTGCCAGCAGGTTATATAGCGGGGGTAGCACAGATACGCAGTATTTT; cdr3_length: 16; d_call: TRBD2; clone_size: once; v_call: TRBV27; j_call: TRBJ2-3
cdr3_aa: CASSSRGLGTDTQYF; cdr3_nt: TGCGCCAGCAGTTCCAGGGGGCTCGGCACAGATACGCAGTATTTT; cdr3_length: 15; d_call: TRBD1; clone_size: .; v_call: TRBV23-1; j_call: TRBJ2-3
cdr3_aa: CASSSITASNGQFF; cdr3_nt: TGTGCCAGCAGCTCGATAACCGCTTCCAATGGGCAGTTCTTC; cdr3_length: 14; d_call: .; clone_size: .; v_call: TRBV5-4; j_call: TRBJ2-1
cdr3_aa: CASSLVGQGLFYEQYF; cdr3_nt: TGTGCCAGCAGCTTAGTGGGACAGGGTCTATTCTACGAGCAGTACTTC; cdr3_length: 16; d_call: TRBD1; clone_size: .; v_call: TRBV7-9; j_call: TRBJ2-7
cdr3_aa: CASSHPRQGGSGELFF; cdr3_nt: TGTGCCAGCAGCCACCCGCGACAGGGGGGCTCCGGGGAGCTGTTTTTT; cdr3_length: 16; d_call: TRBD1; clone_size: .; v_call: TRBV7-9; j_call: TRBJ2-2
cdr3_aa: CASGSRGLGTEAFF; cdr3_nt: TGTGCCAGCGGGTCCAGGGGGCTGGGAACTGAAGCTTTCTTT; cdr3_length: 14; d_call: TRBD1; clone_size: .; v_call: TRBV27; j_call: TRBJ1-1
cdr3_aa: CASSLVRLAGERLGTF; cdr3_nt: TGTGCCAGCAGCTTAGTCCGGTTGGCAGGGGAACGGCTGGGCACCTTC; cdr3_length: 16; d_call: .; clone_size: few; v_call: TRBV7-9; j_call: TRBJ1-2
cdr3_aa: CSVEGQSSTDTQYF; cdr3_nt: TGCAGCGTTGAAGGGCAGTCTAGCACAGATACGCAGTATTTT; cdr3_length: 14; d_call: .; clone_size: .; v_call: TRBV29-1; j_call: TRBJ2-3
cdr3_aa: CASSQDLGRATDTQYF; cdr3_nt: TGCGCCAGCAGCCAAGATTTGGGACGCGCAACAGATACGCAGTATTTT; cdr3_length: 16; d_call: .; clone_size: .; v_call: TRBV4-3; j_call: TRBJ2-3
cdr3_aa: CASSPGGAGYYEQYF; cdr3_nt: TGTGCCAGCAGCCCCGGGGGAGCGGGATACTACGAGCAGTACTTC; cdr3_length: 15; d_call: TRBD2; clone_size: .; v_call: TRBV5-6; j_call: TRBJ2-7
cdr3_aa: CAISELGTGTSGELFF; cdr3_nt: TGTGCCATCAGTGAATTGGGGACAGGTACTTCCGGGGAGCTGTTTTTT; cdr3_length: 16; d_call: TRBD1; clone_size: .; v_call: TRBV10-3; j_call: TRBJ2-2
cdr3_aa: CASSLLAGGPSLSTDTQYF; cdr3_nt: TGTGCCAGCAGTTTACTAGCGGGGGGCCCCTCTCTCAGCACAGATACGCAGTATTTT; cdr3_length: 19; d_call: TRBD2; clone_size: .; v_call: TRBV27; j_call: TRBJ2-3
cdr3_aa: CASSLGTGYTDTQYF; cdr3_nt: TGCGCCAGCAGCCTCGGGACTGGGTACACAGATACGCAGTATTTT; cdr3_length: 15; d_call: .; clone_size: .; v_call: TRBV4-3; j_call: TRBJ2-3
cdr3_aa: CASSQEGPGNEQFF; cdr3_nt: TGCGCCAGCAGCCAAGAGGGGCCGGGTAATGAGCAGTTCTTC; cdr3_length: 14; d_call: .; clone_size: once; v_call: TRBV4-1; j_call: TRBJ2-1
cdr3_aa: CSVEETTAYNEQFF; cdr3_nt: TGCAGCGTTGAAGAGACGACAGCTTACAATGAGCAGTTCTTC; cdr3_length: 14; d_call: .; clone_size: .; v_call: TRBV29-1; j_call: TRBJ2-1
cdr3_aa: CASSLGTGGYEQYF; cdr3_nt: TGTGCCAGCAGTTTGGGGACAGGGGGCTACGAGCAGTACTTC; cdr3_length: 14; d_call: TRBD1; clone_size: .; v_call: TRBV28; j_call: TRBJ2-7
cdr3_aa: CASSRTGEGDNEQFF; cdr3_nt: TGTGCCAGCAGCCGAACAGGGGAAGGGGACAATGAGCAGTTCTTC; cdr3_length: 15; d_call: TRBD1; clone_size: .; v_call: TRBV13; j_call: TRBJ2-1
cdr3_aa: CASSTGLVWFF; cdr3_nt: TGTGCCAGCAGTACGGGTTTAGTTTGGTTCTTC; cdr3_length: 11; d_call: .; clone_size: .; v_call: TRBV6-5; j_call: TRBJ2-1